Below are 6 T cell receptor beta chains sequenced from a single sample in a study of Graves' ophthalmopathy and Graves' hyperthyroidism. RNA transcripts were the template, and TCR beta CDR3 regions were amplified from them. In the first round, RT-PCR was carried out with HTBI primers, and a multiplex PCR formed the second round. Each CDR3 protein gets one entry after TCRdb re-called the multiplex PCR reads with MiXCR. The table has 600,000 to 650,000 distinct CDR3 sequences, about a fifth seen once; the top ten hold more than 5.5%. Material: peripheral blood. The receptors here all came from a woman under 30 with stable Graves' hyperthyroidism. Some clones in this sample may be carry-over from other donors' samples.

This clonotype has ten or more counts. The chain recombines TRBV6-1 with TRBJ1-1; TRBD1 agrees at 11 bases. J was trimmed by 4 bases and V by 6 bases; bases with no gene match: 7. The germline V gene encodes CDR1 MNHNS and CDR2 SASEGT. CDR3 size: 15 residues. The CDR3 DNA follows: TGTGCCAGCAGGAACGGACAGGGGGCTGGCACTGAAGCTTTCTTT. It codes for CASRNGQGAGTEAFF.

This clonotype came up many times. The junction shows a germline mismatch at one end, possibly a read error. The genes are TRBV6-5 and TRBJ1-2; D not resolved. Germline assignment: CDR1 MNHEY and CDR2 SVGAGI. CDR3 size: 12 residues. CDR3 loop: CASSDSGGGYTF. As DNA, the CDR3 is TGTGCCAGCAGTGACTCAGGTGGGGGCTACACCTTC.

This clonotype was recorded at least ten times. The CDR3, as DNA: TGTGCCAGCAGTCTAACGCCCGGGGGCTACACCTTC. This sequence encodes CASSLTPGGYTF. The chain employs TRBV6-1 and TRBJ1-2, with D hard to call. Looked up from germline, CDR1 is MNHNS and CDR2 is SASEGT. V was pared by 5 bases and J by 8 bases, with 12 bases between. The CDR3 is 12 residues long.

This clonotype was seen a few times. This chain uses TRBV5-1 with TRBJ2-7; D is possibly TRBD1 (6 bases). The CDR3 contains 14 residues. Germline lookup yields CDR1 SGHRS and CDR2 YFSETQ. Between the trimmed V and J ends, which lost 6 bases and 7 bases, there was a span of 20 bases. The CDR3 protein is CASMVGRGSGEQYF. CDR3 DNA: TGCGCCAGCATGGTAGGCAGGGGATCTGGTGAGCAGTACTTC.

This clonotype was observed at least ten times. The CDR3 DNA reads TGTGCCAGCAGCTTGGGGTGGAGCGGGGCGAGATACGAAGATCAGCCCCAGCATTTT. Encoded protein: CASSLGWSGARYEDQPQHF. This sequence joins TRBV5-6 and TRBJ1-5, with a tentative D call TRBD1 (5 bases). This CDR3 comprises 19 residues. V lost 0 bases and J 5 bases, leaving 24 bases between the germline ends. Germline CDR1 reads SGHDT; CDR2 reads YYEEEE. Full variable domain (remainder filled in from reference TRBV5-6 and TRBJ1-5): DAGVTQSPTHLIKTRGQQVTLRCSPKSGHDTVSWYQQALGQGPQFIFQYYEEEERQRGNFPDRFSGHQFPNYSSELNVNALLLGDSALYLCASSLGWSGARYEDQPQHFGDGTRLSIL.

This clonotype was seen ten or more times. The J gene is TRBJ2-5, the V gene TRBV28; the match to TRBD1 covers 9 bases. The CDR3 has 16 amino acids. Germline assignment: CDR1 MDHEN and CDR2 SYDVKM. The V segment lost 5 bases and the J segment 4 bases; nucleotides outside the gene matches: 11. The chain's CDR3 is CASSGIRDREGETQYF. As DNA, the CDR3 is TGTGCCAGCAGTGGGATTAGGGACAGGGAGGGAGAGACCCAGTACTTC.